The rows below give T cell receptor beta chains drawn from one sample of a study of PD-1 blockade in classical Hodgkin lymphoma. Repertoires were generated with immunoSEQ multiplex PCR, while TCRdb's copy carries only in-frame clones and drops some. The sample lists about 94,000 clones; roughly 89% were seen once. This specimen was peripheral blood mononuclear cells (PBMCs), taken before the second cycle of nivolumab. The source of these receptors is a human donor with classical Hodgkin lymphoma. Both conserved end residues are part of each CDR3. The order of the fields is J gene, V gene, clone size, D gene, CDR3 protein, CDR3 DNA. A D gene is named only where the DNA matches it firmly. The size entry is marked missing in some rows and otherwise reads once, few, many or a size class.

j_call: TRBJ2-1; v_call: TRBV19; clone_size: once; d_call: -; cdr3_aa: CASSRDKSSYNEQFF; cdr3_nt: TGTGCCAGTAGTAGGGACAAAAGCTCCTACAATGAGCAGTTCTTC
j_call: TRBJ1-4; v_call: TRBV14; clone_size: -; d_call: TRBD1; cdr3_aa: CASSRQGLSEKLFF; cdr3_nt: TGTGCCAGCAGCCGACAGGGCCTCAGTGAAAAACTGTTTTTT
j_call: TRBJ2-3; v_call: TRBV30; clone_size: -; d_call: TRBD2; cdr3_aa: CAWTSGRSRDTQYF; cdr3_nt: TGTGCCTGGACTAGCGGGAGGAGTCGAGATACGCAGTATTTT
j_call: TRBJ2-7; v_call: TRBV4-1; clone_size: -; d_call: -; cdr3_aa: CASSQADREGYEQYF; cdr3_nt: TGCGCCAGCAGCCAAGCGGACAGGGAGGGCTACGAGCAGTACTTC
j_call: TRBJ2-3; v_call: TRBV28; clone_size: -; d_call: -; cdr3_aa: CASSLHTDTQYF; cdr3_nt: TGTGCCAGCAGTTTACACACAGATACGCAGTATTTT
j_call: TRBJ2-1; v_call: TRBV27; clone_size: once; d_call: -; cdr3_aa: CASSLSSYYNEQFF; cdr3_nt: TGTGCCAGCAGTTTAAGTTCCTACTACAATGAGCAGTTCTTC
j_call: TRBJ1-1; v_call: TRBV6-1; clone_size: -; d_call: -; cdr3_aa: CASGRVNTEAFF; cdr3_nt: TGTGCCAGTGGTAGGGTGAACACTGAAGCTTTCTTT
j_call: TRBJ2-7; v_call: TRBV28; clone_size: -; d_call: -; cdr3_aa: CASTPGQNYEQYF; cdr3_nt: TGTGCCAGCACCCCTGGACAGAACTACGAGCAGTACTTC
j_call: TRBJ2-3; v_call: TRBV5-1; clone_size: -; d_call: -; cdr3_aa: CASSFTSTTDTQYF; cdr3_nt: TGCGCCAGCAGCTTTACTAGCACCACAGATACGCAGTATTTT
j_call: TRBJ2-7; v_call: TRBV7-3; clone_size: once; d_call: -; cdr3_aa: CATQGGGGYEQYF; cdr3_nt: TGTGCCACCCAGGGTGGGGGCGGCTACGAGCAGTACTTC
j_call: TRBJ2-3; v_call: TRBV11-2; clone_size: -; d_call: -; cdr3_aa: CASSLRGTDTQYF; cdr3_nt: TGTGCCAGCAGCTTACGGGGCACAGATACGCAGTATTTT
j_call: TRBJ2-7; v_call: TRBV6-5; clone_size: -; d_call: -; cdr3_aa: CASGGYEQYF; cdr3_nt: TGTGCCAGCGGAGGCTACGAGCAGTACTTC
j_call: TRBJ2-1; v_call: TRBV27; clone_size: -; d_call: -; cdr3_aa: CASTSGGSEQFF; cdr3_nt: TGTGCCAGCACCAGTGGGGGGAGTGAGCAGTTCTTC
j_call: TRBJ1-4; v_call: TRBV4-2; clone_size: -; d_call: -; cdr3_aa: CASSQDPGTVAEKLFF; cdr3_nt: TGTGCCAGCAGCCAGGACCCAGGGACGGTAGCTGAAAAACTGTTTTTT
j_call: TRBJ2-5; v_call: TRBV15; clone_size: -; d_call: -; cdr3_aa: CATSRQETQYF; cdr3_nt: TGTGCCACCAGCCGCCAAGAGACCCAGTACTTC
j_call: TRBJ2-7; v_call: TRBV27; clone_size: once; d_call: TRBD2; cdr3_aa: CASSPSGGLISYEQYF; cdr3_nt: TGTGCCAGCAGTCCCAGCGGGGGGTTAATTTCCTACGAGCAGTACTTC
j_call: TRBJ2-5; v_call: TRBV5-1; clone_size: -; d_call: TRBD2; cdr3_aa: CASSPGGAGETQYF; cdr3_nt: TGCGCCAGCAGCCCGGGGGGGGCGGGAGAGACCCAGTACTTC
j_call: TRBJ2-3; v_call: TRBV7-8; clone_size: -; d_call: TRBD2; cdr3_aa: CASSWDGTSGAITDTQYF; cdr3_nt: TGTGCCAGCAGCTGGGACGGGACTAGCGGGGCAATCACAGATACGCAGTATTTT
j_call: TRBJ2-7; v_call: TRBV7-2; clone_size: -; d_call: -; cdr3_aa: CASSLAVTSYEQYF; cdr3_nt: TGTGCCAGCAGCTTAGCAGTGACCTCCTACGAGCAGTACTTC
j_call: TRBJ2-5; v_call: TRBV6-5; clone_size: -; d_call: -; cdr3_aa: CASRTTQETQYF; cdr3_nt: TGTGCCAGCAGGACTACCCAAGAGACCCAGTACTTC
j_call: TRBJ2-1; v_call: TRBV18; clone_size: -; d_call: TRBD2; cdr3_aa: CASSLTDSGGPKSSYNEQFF; cdr3_nt: TGTGCCAGCTCCCTCACAGATAGCGGGGGCCCTAAGAGCTCCTACAATGAGCAGTTCTTC
j_call: TRBJ2-7; v_call: TRBV6-5; clone_size: -; d_call: TRBD2; cdr3_aa: CASSDTGGSSYEQYF; cdr3_nt: TGTGCCAGCTCGGATACGGGAGGGAGCTCCTACGAGCAGTACTTC